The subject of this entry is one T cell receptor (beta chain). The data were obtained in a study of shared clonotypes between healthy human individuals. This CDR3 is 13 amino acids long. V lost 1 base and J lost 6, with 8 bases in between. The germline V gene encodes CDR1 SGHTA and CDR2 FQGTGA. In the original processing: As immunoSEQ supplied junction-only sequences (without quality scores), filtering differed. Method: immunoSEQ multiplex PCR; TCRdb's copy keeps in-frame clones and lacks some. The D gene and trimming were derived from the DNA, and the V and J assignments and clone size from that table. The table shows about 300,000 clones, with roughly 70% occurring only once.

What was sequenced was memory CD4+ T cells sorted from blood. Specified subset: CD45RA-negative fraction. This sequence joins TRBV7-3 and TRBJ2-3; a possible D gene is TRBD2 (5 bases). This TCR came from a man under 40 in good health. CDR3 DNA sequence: TGTGCCAGCAGCTTAAATACTAGGGATACGCAGTATTTT. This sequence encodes CASSLNTRDTQYF.